This T cell receptor (beta chain) was identified during a study of breast tumors, draining lymph nodes, adjacent tissues (dated by TCRdb to about 2016). The study in broad terms: The study compared TCR beta repertoires across tumor, adjacent nontumor tissue and axillary lymph nodes from breast cancer patients. In human breast cancer, the study set out to assess how tumor, surrounding tissue and draining lymph node repertoires relate to one another and whether T cells might be exchanged between them.

In regard to this clonotype: Its recognized antigen is unknown. No much larger clonotype is one base removed from it; base qualities were not supplied.

Sequenced on an Illumina HiSeq 2000. Multiplex PCR amplification was used to generate the TCR beta chain libraries. High-throughput sequencing was used to analyze the amplified TCR beta chain products. TCRdb trimmed the raw reads at Q25, called clones with MiXCR and kept productive beta chains. Entries are consolidated by CDR3 protein sequence, retaining the most common genes and DNA. A total of 140,000 to 150,000 distinct CDR3 sequences appear in this sample, around a third of them only once. The ten largest clones take up under 2.5% of the sample. Relative to germline, V is 4 bases shorter and J is 1 base shorter, with 10 bases between their ends. Inclusive of the bounding cysteine and phenylalanine, the CDR3 is 14 residues long. The read is trimmed to its CDR3 DNA, 42 bases read in frame from base 1. Per the germline V gene, ENHRY is the CDR1 and SYGVKD is the CDR2. The axillary draining lymph nodes of breast cancer patients were the source of the lymph node samples.

The paper's findings and limits, for the study overall: Tumor T-cell repertoires showed less diversity than lymph node repertoires and more diversity than nontumor tissue repertoires, and tumor T-cell repertoires showed preferential V and J gene usage. The conclusion that tumor T cells originate in lymph nodes was presented as consistent with a hypothesis rather than as directly demonstrated. Tumor and nontumor tissue repertoires were found to be significantly more similar in luminal-like than in basal-like breast cancer. The data were considered consistent with most tumor T cells being derived from the lymph node and subsequently expanding within tumor tissue.

This receptor was taken from a female donor with breast cancer. Some clones in this sample may be carry-over from other donors' samples. The sample comprised axillary lymph node tissue. The rearranged chain carries TRBV10-3 and TRBJ1-1; the D gene is perhaps TRBD1, on 5 matching bases. The CDR3 protein: CAISVQGSNTEAFF. The sequenced DNA is TGTGCCATCAGTGTGCAGGGCTCGAACACTGAAGCTTTCTTT.